This T cell receptor beta chain appears in the sequencing data of a study of cytomegalovirus exposure and HLA in healthy donors. Repertoires were generated with immunoSEQ multiplex PCR, while TCRdb's copy carries only in-frame clones and drops some. This table holds 99,000 or so clones, roughly nine tenths found once. V was pared by 4 bases and J by 2 bases, with 17 bases between. CDR1 is LNHNV and CDR2 is YYDKDF in the germline V gene (reference sequence). The CDR3 spans 16 residues. The TCR originated in a woman aged 18-29 years in good health and CMV-seropositive. The rearrangement joins TRBV15 to TRBJ2-5; maybe TRBD1 (6 bases). Sequencing was performed on PBMCs. CDR3 sequence reads: CATSKGDQGWQETQYF. The CDR3 DNA follows: TGTGCCACCAGCAAAGGGGACCAGGGGTGGCAAGAGACCCAGTACTTC.